Following are 2 T cell receptor beta chains from one sample sequenced in a study of T-cell memory formation after mild COVID-19. Each CDR3 protein is one row after TCRdb ran MiXCR on the 5' RACE reads. The sample carries hundreds of thousands of distinct CDR3 sequences, approximately 23% recorded once. The material sequenced was PBMCs or a T cell subset sorted from them (not recorded which). Source of these receptors: an adult woman who had mild COVID-19 (a few samples of this study predate the infection). Cell type and time point are not known.

This clonotype was counted a few times. The gene calls are TRBV3-1 and TRBJ2-3; 11 positions match TRBD2. Germline values: CDR1 LGHDT, CDR2 YNNKEL (reference sequence). The CDR3 extends over 19 amino acids. J was trimmed by 0 bases and V by 4 bases; bases with no gene match: 12. Here the CDR3 DNA reads TGTGCCAGCAGCCGAAGAGTCTTAGCGGGGGGGCCAAGCACAGATACGCAGTATTTT. Amino acid sequence: CASSRRVLAGGPSTDTQYF.

This rearrangement joins TRBV6-5 to TRBJ2-5; D is undetermined. The length of the CDR3 is 13 residues. CDR1 is MNHEY and CDR2 is SVGAGI in the germline V gene. Trimming took off 7 bases at V and 1 base at J, with 10 bases between the two ends. In DNA form, the CDR3 reads TGTGCCAGCACCCCTCCCCTCCAAGAGACCCAGTACTTC. Amino acid sequence: CASTPPLQETQYF.